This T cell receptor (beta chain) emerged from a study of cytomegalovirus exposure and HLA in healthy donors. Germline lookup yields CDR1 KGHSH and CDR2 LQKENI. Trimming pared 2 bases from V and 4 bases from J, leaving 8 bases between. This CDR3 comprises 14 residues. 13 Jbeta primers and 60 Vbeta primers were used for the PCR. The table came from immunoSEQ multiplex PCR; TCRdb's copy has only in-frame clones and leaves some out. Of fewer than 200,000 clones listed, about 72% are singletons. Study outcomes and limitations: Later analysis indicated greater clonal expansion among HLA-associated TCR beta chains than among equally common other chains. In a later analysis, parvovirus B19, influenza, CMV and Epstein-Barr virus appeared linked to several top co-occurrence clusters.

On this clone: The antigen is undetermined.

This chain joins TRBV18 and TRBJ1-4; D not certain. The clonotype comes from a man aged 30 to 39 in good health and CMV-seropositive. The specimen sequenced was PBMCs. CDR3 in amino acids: CASSPGRGNEKLFF. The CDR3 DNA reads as TGTGCCAGCTCACCAGGGCGGGGTAATGAAAAACTGTTTTTT.